Shown below are 30 T cell receptor beta chains from a single sample sequenced in a study of T cells in women clearing cervical HPV infection. Here immunoSEQ multiplex PCR was the method, and the copy in TCRdb shows in-frame clones only, minus some. The table lists about 22,000 clones. Sequencing was done on a sample of blood buffy coat. The source of these receptors is a woman aged 18-69 years with a cervical HPV16 infection that either progressed to CIN3+ or cleared (not recorded which).

About this clone: The read gets to within 3 residues of the CDR3 end, and the germline J gene fills in the rest. The V call is TRBV5-6, the J call TRBJ1-3; possibly TRBD1 for D (5 bases). The CDR3 is 14 residues long. V lost 3 bases and J lost 1, with 8 bases in between. Germline V gives CDR1 SGHDT, CDR2 YYEEEE. The part of the CDR3 DNA that was read is TGTGCCAGCAGCTCGTACAGGTCTGGAAACACC. It codes for CASSSYRSGNT. The complete CDR3 reads CASSSYRSGNTIYF.

On this clone: The read falls 3 residues short of the CDR3 end, and the missing part is taken from the germline J gene. V gene TRBV12-3 or TRBV12-4 combines with J gene TRBJ1-2; tentatively, D is TRBD1 (6 bases). This CDR3 has 13 amino acids. Trimming removed 3 bases from V and 6 bases from J, with 11 bases in between. CDR3 DNA, as far as it was read: TGTGCCAGCAGTTTTAGACAGGATAATGGC. Its translation is CASSFRQDNG. In full, the CDR3 reads CASSFRQDNGYTF.

CDR3 protein: CASSFGQNNSPLHF. The DNA read from the CDR3 is TGTGCCAGCAGCTTCGGACAGAATAATTCACCC. This sequence joins TRBV5-5 and TRBJ1-6; D is perhaps TRBD1 (6 bases). The read terminates 3 residues ahead of where the CDR3 ends, so the germline J gene completes it. CDR1 SGHKS and CDR2 YYEKEE come from the germline V gene (reference sequence). Trimming removed 2 bases from V and 5 bases from J, with 8 bases in between. The CDR3 extends over 14 amino acids.

As concerns this clone: The read gets to within 3 residues of the CDR3 end, and the germline J gene fills in the rest. The V call is TRBV19, the J call TRBJ1-5; 7 bases align to TRBD1. Germline V gives CDR1 LNHDA, CDR2 SQIVND (reference sequence). Unmatched junction bases numbered 9, after V lost 7 bases and J lost 6 bases. The CDR3 length is 14 residues. CDR3 region: CASNEQGFVQPQHF. The sequenced part of the CDR3 DNA is TGTGCCAGTAACGAACAGGGGTTCGTTCAGCCC.

To note about this clone: Sequencing ends 3 residues short of the CDR3 end; the germline J gene provides the rest. V and J are TRBV11-3 and TRBJ2-1, with 8 bases lining up with TRBD1. After removal of 5 bases from V and 6 bases from J, the junction contained 9 bases not matched to a gene. The germline V gene has CDR1 SGHNT and CDR2 YENEEA. The CDR3 totals 15 residues. CDR3 amino acids: CASSITGTGSNEQFF. The covered CDR3 bases are TGTGCCAGCAGCATCACGGGGACAGGTTCCAATGAG. Drawing the rest from reference TRBV11-3 and TRBJ2-1, the complete variable domain is EAGVVQSPRYKIIEKKQPVAFWCNPISGHNTLYWYLQNLGQGPELLIRYENEEAVDDSQLPKDRFSAERLKGVDSTLKIQPAELGDSAVYLCASSITGTGSNEQFFGPGTRLTVL.

Remarks on this clone: The missing CDR3 end, 3 residues past where the read stops, is filled in from the germline J gene. This sequence joins TRBV7-2 and TRBJ1-1; D remains ambiguous. This CDR3 has 15 amino acids. In germline, CDR1 is SGHTA, CDR2 FQGNSA. CDR3 protein: CASSTSGRAGETAFF. The part of the CDR3 DNA that was read is TGTGCCAGCAGCACGAGCGGGAGGGCCGGAGAGACC.

Comments on this clone: From the germline J gene comes the end of the CDR3, since the read stops 3 residues before it. This chain joins TRBV7-6 and TRBJ2-7; 7 bases match TRBD1. Per the germline V gene, CDR1 is SGHVS and CDR2 is FNYEAQ. V lost 1 base and J lost 4; bases outside the gene matches: 1. CDR3 length: 13 amino acids. CDR3 bases read: TGTGCCAGCAGCTTAGGGGGACAGTACGAG. This translates into CASSLGGQYE. The full CDR3 reads CASSLGGQYEQYF.

Here the CDR3 reads CASSLGLADHEQFF. The CDR3 bases that were read are TGTGCCAGCAGCTTGGGACTAGCGGACCATGAG. V usage is TRBV7-9 and J usage is TRBJ2-1; 11 bases agree with TRBD2. The CDR3 end falls 3 residues outside the read, so it is completed with the germline J gene. CDR3 length: 14 amino acids. Germline CDR1 and CDR2: SEHNR and FQNEAQ (reference sequence). With 3 bases clipped from V and 8 bases from J, the junction kept 3 bases outside the gene matches.

Comments on this clone: Read coverage stops 3 residues before the CDR3 terminus; the germline J gene supplies the remainder. The chain links TRBV19 to TRBJ2-5, with D perhaps matching TRBD1 (5 bases). The V and J ends lost 7 bases and 3 bases respectively, with 12 bases between them. The CDR3 length is 13 residues. Per the germline V gene, CDR1 is LNHDA and CDR2 is SQIVND (reference sequence). Incomplete CDR3 DNA: TGTGCCAGTAAAGGGGTAGGGAAAGAGACC. Protein: CASKGVGKET. The entire CDR3 protein is CASKGVGKETQYF.

On this clone itself: Sequencing ends 3 residues short of the CDR3 end; the germline J gene provides the rest. The genes are TRBV2 and TRBJ2-2; D not certain. Deletions cut 2 bases from V and 1 base from J, with 5 bases between. This CDR3 comprises 14 residues. In germline, CDR1 is SNHLY, CDR2 FYNNEI. The CDR3 reads CASSEFKNTGELFF. The CDR3 DNA, read in part, is TGTGCCAGCAGTGAATTTAAGAACACCGGGGAG.

About this clone: The read gets to within 3 residues of the CDR3 end, and the germline J gene fills in the rest. The chain combines TRBV29-1 with TRBJ1-2; the match to TRBD1 covers 12 bases. Trimming removed 8 bases from V and 7 bases from J; junction bases left unmatched: 14. Germline assignment: CDR1 SQVTM and CDR2 ANQGSEA. This CDR3 spans 15 amino acids. CDR3 bases read: TGCAGCTACGCCCGGGACAGGGGGCTCGTGAGTGGC. It specifies CSYARDRGLVSG. The whole CDR3 protein reads CSYARDRGLVSGYTF.

Concerning this clone: The read ends 3 residues early relative to the CDR3; the germline J gene fills the gap. The chain links TRBV29-1 to TRBJ1-1; 7 nucleotides agree with TRBD1. The CDR3 is made up of 13 amino acids. Germline V gene sequence: CDR1 SQVTM, CDR2 ANQGSEA. After removal of 6 bases from V and 5 bases from J, the junction contained 9 bases not matched to a gene. Partial CDR3 DNA: TGCAGCGTACCACACAGGGGCGGGACTGAA. Encoded protein: CSVPHRGGTE. Given in full, the CDR3 is CSVPHRGGTEAFF.

Note on this clone: The read falls 3 residues short of the CDR3 end, and the missing part is taken from the germline J gene. This chain links TRBV5-1 with TRBJ1-1, with no clear D. This CDR3 spans 17 amino acids. CDR1 and CDR2 (germline): SGHRS, YFSETQ. Trimming pared 4 bases from V and 6 bases from J, leaving 25 bases between. The sequenced CDR3 bases are TGCGCCAGCAGCCCTACAGCGGGCCCAGTTCTTGCGTCTGAA. Translating it yields CASSPTAGPVLASE. The whole CDR3 is CASSPTAGPVLASEAFF.

Concerning this clone: The observed sequence ends 3 residues before the CDR3 terminus, with the missing tail filled in from the germline J gene. The genes are TRBV5-1 and TRBJ2-5, with TRBD1 matching over 7 bases. V lost 0 bases, J lost 5 bases, and 13 bases stayed unmatched. CDR1 and CDR2 (germline): SGHRS, YFSETQ. CDR3 length: 17 amino acids. CDR3 protein: CASSLVGTWDSRETQYF. The DNA read from the CDR3 is TGCGCCAGCAGCTTGGTAGGGACCTGGGACAGCCGGGAGACC.

On this clone itself: With the read ending 3 residues before the CDR3 end, the germline J gene is used to fill in that end. This chain uses TRBV19 with TRBJ1-4, with TRBD1 as a possible D gene (5 bases). V gave up 2 bases and J gave up 7 bases, with 11 bases separating them. Per the germline V gene, CDR1 is LNHDA and CDR2 is SQIVND (reference sequence). CDR3 length equals 14 residues. The CDR3 loop is CASSISAGSEKLFF. Partial CDR3 DNA: TGTGCCAGTAGTATATCAGCAGGGAGTGAAAAA.

Comment on this clone: The CDR3 is cut off 3 residues early in the read; its end comes from the germline J gene. The J gene is TRBJ1-2, the V gene TRBV4-1; 10 bases map to TRBD1. V was pared by 4 bases and J by 6 bases, with 8 bases of the junction left unmatched. This CDR3 has 15 amino acids. Per germline, CDR1 MGHRA and CDR2 YSYEKL. The sequenced CDR3 bases are TGCGCCAGCAGCCCCCTAGGACAGGGGGGAAATGGC. Translation gives CASSPLGQGGNG. The whole CDR3 protein reads CASSPLGQGGNGYTF.

As regards this clone: The CDR3 extends 3 residues past the end of the read, so its final part is completed from the germline J gene. The chain links TRBV5-1 to TRBJ2-2; 11 positions match TRBD2. J was trimmed by 7 bases and V by 4 bases; bases with no gene match: 6. The length of the CDR3 is 15 residues. CDR1 SGHRS and CDR2 YFSETQ come from the germline V gene. CDR3 DNA (partial): TGCGCCAGCAGCGCCACCGGGACTAGCGGCGGGGAG. Residues: CASSATGTSGGE. The complete CDR3 protein is CASSATGTSGGELFF.

With regard to this clone: The read ends 3 residues shy of where the CDR3 ends; the end is completed using the germline J gene. V gene TRBV5-4 combines with J gene TRBJ1-2; D might be TRBD1 (5 bases). Trimming took 2 bases from V and 3 from J, leaving 11 bases between them. The CDR3 is 14 amino acids. CDR1 SGHNT and CDR2 YYREEE come from the germline V gene (reference sequence). The sequenced CDR3 bases are TGTGCCAGCAGCTTTACAGGAGGGGACTATGGC. Residues: CASSFTGGDYG. The CDR3 reads in full as CASSFTGGDYGYTF.

On this clone itself: The sequenced fragment ends 3 residues before the CDR3 boundary, so the rest is inferred from the germline J gene. V gene TRBV5-5 combines with J gene TRBJ2-4, with D possibly TRBD2 on 6 matching bases. CDR1 and CDR2 from the germline V gene are SGHKS and YYEKEE (reference sequence). CDR3 length equals 13 residues. CDR3 sequence: CASSLGREPYQYF. The DNA read from the CDR3 is TGTGCCAGCAGCTTGGGGCGGGAACCGTAT. Full variable domain (rest looked up from reference TRBV5-5 and TRBJ2-4): DAGVTQSPTHLIKTRGQQVTLRCSPISGHKSVSWYQQVLGQGPQFIFQYYEKEERGRGNFPDRFSARQFPNYSSELNVNALLLGDSALYLCASSLGREPYQYFGAGTRLSVL.

A word on this clone: The CDR3 goes on 3 residues after the read ends, and that part is filled in from the germline J gene. This chain links TRBV30 with TRBJ2-3; 14 bases are shared with TRBD2. V gave up 1 base and J gave up 6 bases; unmatched junction bases: 6. CDR1 and CDR2 (germline): GTSNPN, SVGIG (reference sequence). CDR3 length: 16 amino acids. CDR3 residues: CAWSGGLAGDADTQYF. The sequenced CDR3 bases are TGTGCCTGGAGTGGGGGACTAGCGGGAGATGCGGATACG.

To note about this clone: The sequence runs out 3 residues before the end of the CDR3; the remainder is reconstructed from the germline J gene. This sequence joins TRBV5-1 and TRBJ2-1, with a tentative D call TRBD2 (6 bases). This CDR3 region has 13 residues. Germline lookup yields CDR1 SGHRS and CDR2 YFSETQ. The V end lost 1 base, the J end lost 6 bases, and 8 bases lay between the germline ends. The CDR3 loop reads CASSLKEGNEQFF. CDR3 bases read: TGCGCCAGCAGCTTGAAGGAGGGCAATGAG.

Regarding this clone: From the germline J gene comes the end of the CDR3, since the read stops 3 residues before it. V and J are TRBV5-8 and TRBJ1-1; 7 nucleotides line up with TRBD1. This CDR3 is 15 amino acids long. After removal of 6 bases from V and 3 bases from J, the junction contained 11 bases not matched to a gene. Germline V CDR1 and CDR2: SGHTS, YDEGEE. The chain's CDR3 is CASTLGQDFHTEAFF. Partial CDR3 DNA: TGTGCCAGCACCCTCGGACAGGATTTCCACACTGAA.

With regard to this clone: The CDR3 is cut off 3 residues early in the read; its end comes from the germline J gene. J is TRBJ1-5 and V is TRBV4-2, with D possibly being TRBD1 (6 bases). The V gene lost 4 bases and the J gene lost 3 bases, with 19 bases spanning the gap. CDR3 length: 17 amino acids. Germline CDR1 reads LGHNA; CDR2 reads YNFKEQ. The CDR3 here is CASSLQPPGQFNQPQHF. The covered CDR3 bases are TGTGCCAGCAGCCTTCAACCCCCCGGACAGTTCAATCAGCCC.

Comment on this clone: The CDR3 end falls 3 residues outside the read, so it is completed with the germline J gene. The chain employs TRBV5-6 and TRBJ2-1; 9 nucleotides line up with TRBD2. This CDR3 is built from 15 residues. The germline V gene encodes CDR1 SGHDT and CDR2 YYEEEE. V lost 2 bases, J lost 7 bases, and 7 bases stayed unmatched. The CDR3 loop is CASSLLAGWPNEQFF. The sequenced CDR3 bases are TGTGCCAGCAGCTTACTAGCGGGTTGGCCAAATGAG.

About this clone: The observed sequence ends 3 residues before the CDR3 terminus, with the missing tail filled in from the germline J gene. The V gene is TRBV29-1, the J gene TRBJ2-3; TRBD2 matches at 14 bases. The ends lost 0 bases at V and 4 bases at J; junction bases unmatched: 6. Germline lookup yields CDR1 SQVTM and CDR2 ANQGSEA. This CDR3 has 17 residues. CDR3 DNA, as far as it was read: TGCAGCGTTGAAGATCTTGGACTAGCGGGAGGAGCAGATACG. It translates to CSVEDLGLAGGADT. In full, the CDR3 reads CSVEDLGLAGGADTQYF.

Regarding this clone: The CDR3 end lies 3 residues beyond the end of the read and is filled in from the germline J gene. This CDR3 is also generated by other DNA sequences in the sample. The rearrangement joins TRBV20-1 to TRBJ2-7; 7 bases are a match to TRBD2. Germline V CDR1 and CDR2: DFQATT, SNEGSKA (reference sequence). V dropped 0 bases and J dropped 4; count of bases not matched to a gene: 9. The CDR3 runs 15 residues. The CDR3 protein is CSARDLSSGSYEQYF. The sequenced part of the CDR3 DNA is TGCAGTGCTAGAGATCTGAGTAGCGGGTCGTACGAG.

To note about this clone: The read terminates 3 residues before the CDR3 end, so the remaining end is supplied by the germline J gene. The chain is built from TRBV7-2 and TRBJ2-2, with TRBD1 matching over 7 bases. V was clipped by 0 bases and J by 3 bases; unmatched bases: 4. Germline values: CDR1 SGHTA, CDR2 FQGNSA. The CDR3 is made up of 16 amino acids. CDR3 bases read: TGTGCCAGCAGCTTAGCCAGGGGGTCTTACACCGGGGAG. Residues: CASSLARGSYTGE. In full, the CDR3 reads CASSLARGSYTGELFF.

Comments on this clone: Sequencing ends 3 residues short of the CDR3 end; the germline J gene provides the rest. The rearrangement uses TRBV29-1 and TRBJ2-4, with 10 bases fitting TRBD1. This CDR3 contains 13 residues. CDR1 is SQVTM, CDR2 ANQGSEA, per germline. Partial CDR3 DNA: TGCAGCGTTCTTACGACAGGGGGCTACGAT. Its translation is CSVLTTGGYD. The whole CDR3 sequence reads CSVLTTGGYDQYF. Using reference TRBV29-1 and TRBJ2-4 for the parts outside the CDR3, the full variable domain is SAVISQKPSRDICQRGTSLTIQCQVDSQVTMMFWYRQQPGQSLTLIATANQGSEATYESGFVIDKFPISRPNLTFSTLTVSNMSPEDSSIYLCSVLTTGGYDQYFGAGTRLSVL.

Notes on this clone: Coverage ceases 3 residues before the CDR3 finishes, and the germline J gene fills in the end. V gene TRBV20-1 combines with J gene TRBJ2-1; maybe TRBD2 (7 bases). In germline, CDR1 is DFQATT, CDR2 SNEGSKA (reference sequence). Trimming left V 6 bases short and J 5 bases short, with 20 bases between. The CDR3 totals 15 residues. The CDR3 bases that were read are TGCAGTGCCCCCCGGGGTGGGGGGGCAGACAATGAG. Amino acid sequence: CSAPRGGGADNE. The full-length CDR3 reads as CSAPRGGGADNEQFF.

The CDR3 reads CASSQSRDSGWVNTQYF. The sequenced part of the CDR3 DNA is TGCGCCAGCAGCCAATCCAGGGATAGCGGGTGGGTAAATACG. The chain links TRBV4-1 to TRBJ2-3; 7 nucleotides match TRBD2. The CDR3 goes on 3 residues after the read ends, and that part is filled in from the germline J gene. This CDR3 has 17 residues. From germline, CDR1 is MGHRA and CDR2 YSYEKL. V lost 2 bases to trimming and J lost 7 bases; unmatched junction nucleotides: 15.